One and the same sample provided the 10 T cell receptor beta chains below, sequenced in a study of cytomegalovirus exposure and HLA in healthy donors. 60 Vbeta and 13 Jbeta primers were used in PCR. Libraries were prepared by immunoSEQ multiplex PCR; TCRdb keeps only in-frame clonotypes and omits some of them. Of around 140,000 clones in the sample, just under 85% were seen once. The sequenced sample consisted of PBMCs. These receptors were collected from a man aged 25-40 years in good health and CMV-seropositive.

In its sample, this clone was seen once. This CDR3 reads CASRAGVTNEKLFF. CDR3 DNA sequence: TGTGCCAGCAGGGCGGGGGTAACTAATGAAAAACTGTTTTTT. The V and J genes are TRBV2 and TRBJ1-4; tentatively, D is TRBD1 (5 bases). Trimming removed 6 bases from V and 1 base from J, with 9 bases in between. This CDR3 has 14 amino acids. CDR1 is SNHLY, CDR2 FYNNEI, per germline. Filled out from reference TRBV2 and TRBJ1-4, the complete variable domain reads EPEVTQTPSHQVTQMGQEVILRCVPISNHLYFYWYRQILGQKVEFLVSFYNNEISEKSEIFDDQFSVERPDGSNFTLKIRSTKLEDSAMYFCASRAGVTNEKLFFGSGTQLSVL.

CDR3 sequence reads: CASSQRTSGGQETQYF. In nucleotides, the CDR3 is TGTGCCAGCAGCCAAAGGACTAGCGGGGGCCAAGAGACCCAGTACTTC. The V gene is TRBV14, the J gene TRBJ2-5; 13 nucleotides line up with TRBD2. CDR3 length: 16 residues. The junction had 1 base not matched to a gene; V was cut back by 2 bases and J by 1 base. Germline CDR1 and CDR2: SGHDN and FVKESK. Supplemented by reference TRBV14 and TRBJ2-5, the full variable domain reads EAGVTQFPSHSVIEKGQTVTLRCDPISGHDNLYWYRRVMGKEIKFLLHFVKESKQDESGMPNNRFLAERTGGTYSTLKVQPAELEDSGVYFCASSQRTSGGQETQYFGPGTRLLVL.

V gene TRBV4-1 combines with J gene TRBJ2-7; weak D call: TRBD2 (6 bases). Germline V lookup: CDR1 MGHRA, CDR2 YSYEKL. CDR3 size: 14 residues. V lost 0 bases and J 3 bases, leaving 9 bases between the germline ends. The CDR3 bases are TGCGCCAGCAGCCAAGAAGCTAGCGTCTACGAGCAGTACTTC. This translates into CASSQEASVYEQYF.

CDR3 nucleotide sequence: TGCGCCAGCAGCTCGGGACAGGGGAAACTCGGCTACACCTTC. Translation: CASSSGQGKLGYTF. V gene TRBV5-1 combines with J gene TRBJ1-2, with 10 bases aligning to TRBD1. Trimming at V came to 3 bases and at J to 8 bases, leaving 7 bases not matched to a gene. This CDR3 is built from 14 residues. Per the germline V gene, CDR1 is SGHRS and CDR2 is YFSETQ.

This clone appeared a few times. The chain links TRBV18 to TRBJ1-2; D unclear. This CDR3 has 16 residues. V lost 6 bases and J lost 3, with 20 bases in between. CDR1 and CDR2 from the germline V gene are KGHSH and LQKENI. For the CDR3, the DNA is TGTGCCAGCTCTCCCCGGGCGGGGATGGAGGACTATGGCTACACCTTC. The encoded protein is CASSPRAGMEDYGYTF.

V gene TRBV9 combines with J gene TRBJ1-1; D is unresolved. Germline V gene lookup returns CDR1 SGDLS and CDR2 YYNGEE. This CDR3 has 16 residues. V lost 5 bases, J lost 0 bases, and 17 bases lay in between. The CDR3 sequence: CASSRNAPGLNTEAFF. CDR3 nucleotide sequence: TGTGCCAGCAGTCGTAATGCTCCAGGTCTGAACACTGAAGCTTTCTTT.

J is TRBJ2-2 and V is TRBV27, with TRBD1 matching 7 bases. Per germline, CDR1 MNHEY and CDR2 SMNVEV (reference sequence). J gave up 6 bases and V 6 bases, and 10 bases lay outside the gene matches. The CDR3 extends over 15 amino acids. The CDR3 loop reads CASRQTGTVAGELFF. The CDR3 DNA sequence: TGTGCCAGCAGACAAACCGGGACAGTCGCCGGGGAGCTGTTTTTT.

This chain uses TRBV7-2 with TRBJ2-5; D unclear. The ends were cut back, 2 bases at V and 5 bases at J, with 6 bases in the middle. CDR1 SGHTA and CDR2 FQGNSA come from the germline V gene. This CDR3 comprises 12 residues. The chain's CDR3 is CASSLSRETQYF. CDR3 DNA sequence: TGTGCCAGCAGCTTATCGAGGGAGACCCAGTACTTC.

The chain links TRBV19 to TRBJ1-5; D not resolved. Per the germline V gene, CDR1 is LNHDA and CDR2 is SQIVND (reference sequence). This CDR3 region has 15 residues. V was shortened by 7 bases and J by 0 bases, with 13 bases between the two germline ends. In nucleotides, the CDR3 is TGTGCCAGTAAGGCCGGACTGAATAGCAATCAGCCCCAGCATTTT. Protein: CASKAGLNSNQPQHF.

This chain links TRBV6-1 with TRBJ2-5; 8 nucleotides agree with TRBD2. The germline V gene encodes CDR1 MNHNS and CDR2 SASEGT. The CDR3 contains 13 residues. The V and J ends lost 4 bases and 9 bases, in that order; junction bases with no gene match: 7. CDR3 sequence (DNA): TGTGCCAGCAGTGCCCGCCGGGAGGGGGCCCAGTACTTC. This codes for CASSARREGAQYF.